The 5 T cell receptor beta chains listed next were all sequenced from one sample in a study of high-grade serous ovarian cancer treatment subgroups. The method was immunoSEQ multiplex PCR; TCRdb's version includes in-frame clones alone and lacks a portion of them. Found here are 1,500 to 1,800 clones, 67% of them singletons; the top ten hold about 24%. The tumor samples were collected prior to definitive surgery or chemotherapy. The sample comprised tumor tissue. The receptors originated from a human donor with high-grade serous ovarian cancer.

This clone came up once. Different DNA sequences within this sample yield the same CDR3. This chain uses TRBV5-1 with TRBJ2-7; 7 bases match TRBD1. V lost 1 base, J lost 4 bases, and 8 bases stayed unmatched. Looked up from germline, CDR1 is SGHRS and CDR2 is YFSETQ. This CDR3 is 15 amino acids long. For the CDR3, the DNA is TGCGCCAGCAGCTTGACGGCAGGGGGTGGGTACGAGCAGTACTTC. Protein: CASSLTAGGGYEQYF. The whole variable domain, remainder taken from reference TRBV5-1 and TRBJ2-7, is KAGVTQTPRYLIKTRGQQVTLSCSPISGHRSVSWYQQTPGQGLQFLFEYFSETQRNKGNFPGRFSGRQFSNSRSEMNVSTLELGDSALYLCASSLTAGGGYEQYFGPGTRLTVT.

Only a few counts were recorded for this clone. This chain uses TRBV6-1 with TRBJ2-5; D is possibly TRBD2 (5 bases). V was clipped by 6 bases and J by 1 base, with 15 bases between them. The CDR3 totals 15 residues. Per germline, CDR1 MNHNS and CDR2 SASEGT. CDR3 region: CASRGKAAGQETQYF. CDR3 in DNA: TGTGCCAGCAGGGGCAAAGCGGCGGGCCAAGAGACCCAGTACTTC.

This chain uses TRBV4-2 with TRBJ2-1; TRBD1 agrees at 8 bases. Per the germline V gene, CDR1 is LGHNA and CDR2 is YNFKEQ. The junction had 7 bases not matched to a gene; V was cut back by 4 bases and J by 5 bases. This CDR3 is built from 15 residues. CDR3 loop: CASSRGQGDHNEQFF. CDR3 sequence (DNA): TGTGCCAGCAGCCGAGGACAGGGCGACCACAATGAGCAGTTCTTC.

CDR3 protein: CASSKDRTSGGLSSYEQYF. The CDR3 DNA sequence: TGTGCCAGCAGCAAAGATCGGACTAGCGGGGGCCTCAGCTCCTACGAGCAGTACTTC. The genes are TRBV21-1 and TRBJ2-7; TRBD2, the table's D call, was not compared with the DNA. TRBV21-1 is deemed a pseudogene. The CDR3 is 19 amino acids.

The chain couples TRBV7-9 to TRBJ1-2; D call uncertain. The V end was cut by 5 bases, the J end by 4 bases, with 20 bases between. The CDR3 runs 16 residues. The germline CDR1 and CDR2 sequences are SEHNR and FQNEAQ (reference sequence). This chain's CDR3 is CASSRESHGKTYGYTF. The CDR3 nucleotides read TGTGCCAGCAGCAGAGAGTCCCATGGAAAGACCTATGGCTACACCTTC.